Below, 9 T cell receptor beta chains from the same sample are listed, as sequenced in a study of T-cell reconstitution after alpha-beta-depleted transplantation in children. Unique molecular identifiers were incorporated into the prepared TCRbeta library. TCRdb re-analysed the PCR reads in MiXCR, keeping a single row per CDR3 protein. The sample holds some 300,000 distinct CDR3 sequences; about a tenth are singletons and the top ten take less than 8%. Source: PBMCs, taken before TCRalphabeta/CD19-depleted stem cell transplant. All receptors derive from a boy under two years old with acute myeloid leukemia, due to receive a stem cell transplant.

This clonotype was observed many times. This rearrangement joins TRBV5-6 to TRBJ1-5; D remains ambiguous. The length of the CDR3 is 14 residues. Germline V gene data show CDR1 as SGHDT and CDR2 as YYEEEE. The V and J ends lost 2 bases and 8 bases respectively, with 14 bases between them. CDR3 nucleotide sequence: TGTGCCAGCAGCTTTTCGCCCGAACGAAAGCCCCAGCATTTT. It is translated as CASSFSPERKPQHF.

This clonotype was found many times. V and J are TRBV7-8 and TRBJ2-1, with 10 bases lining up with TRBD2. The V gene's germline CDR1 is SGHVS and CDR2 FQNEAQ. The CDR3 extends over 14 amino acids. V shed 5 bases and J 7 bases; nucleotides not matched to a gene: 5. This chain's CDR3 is CASSDLAGENEQFF. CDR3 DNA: TGTGCCAGCAGCGATCTAGCGGGAGAAAATGAGCAGTTCTTC.

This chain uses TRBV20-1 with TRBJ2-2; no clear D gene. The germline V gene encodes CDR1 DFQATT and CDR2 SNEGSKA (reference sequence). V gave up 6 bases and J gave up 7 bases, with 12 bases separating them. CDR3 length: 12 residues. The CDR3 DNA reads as TGCAGTGCCCACGAGGACGGCGGGGAGCTGTTTTTT. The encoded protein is CSAHEDGGELFF.

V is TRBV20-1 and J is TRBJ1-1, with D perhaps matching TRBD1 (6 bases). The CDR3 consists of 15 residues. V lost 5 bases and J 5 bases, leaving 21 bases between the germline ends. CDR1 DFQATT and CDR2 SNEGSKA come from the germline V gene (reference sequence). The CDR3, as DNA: TGCAGTGCTCCTAGGGGGACACCGGAGGGGACTGAAGCTTTCTTT. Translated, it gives CSAPRGTPEGTEAFF.

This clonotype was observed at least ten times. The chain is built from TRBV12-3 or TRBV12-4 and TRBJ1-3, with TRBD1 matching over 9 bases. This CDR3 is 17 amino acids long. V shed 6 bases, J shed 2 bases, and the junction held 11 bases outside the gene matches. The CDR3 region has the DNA TGTGCCAGCAGATCAACAGGGGGCGGAAGCACTGGAAACACCATATATTTT. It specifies CASRSTGGGSTGNTIYF.

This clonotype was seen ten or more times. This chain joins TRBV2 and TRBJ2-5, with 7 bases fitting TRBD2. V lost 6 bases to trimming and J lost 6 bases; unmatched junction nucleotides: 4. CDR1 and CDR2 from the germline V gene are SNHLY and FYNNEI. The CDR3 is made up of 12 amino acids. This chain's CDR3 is CASRGGVQTQYF. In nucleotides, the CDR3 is TGTGCCAGCAGGGGAGGGGTACAGACCCAGTACTTC.

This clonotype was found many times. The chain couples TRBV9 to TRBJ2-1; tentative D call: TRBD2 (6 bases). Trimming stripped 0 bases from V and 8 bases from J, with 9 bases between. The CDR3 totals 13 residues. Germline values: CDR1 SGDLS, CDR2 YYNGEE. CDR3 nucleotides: TGTGCCAGCAGCGTAGAGGGAGGTTATGAGCAGTTCTTC. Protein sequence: CASSVEGGYEQFF.

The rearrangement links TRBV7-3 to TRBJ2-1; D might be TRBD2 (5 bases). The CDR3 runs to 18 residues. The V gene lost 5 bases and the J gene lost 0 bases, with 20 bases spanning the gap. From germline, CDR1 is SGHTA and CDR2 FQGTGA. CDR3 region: CASSQRAPGIGSYNEQFF. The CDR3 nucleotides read TGTGCCAGCAGCCAAAGGGCTCCGGGGATCGGCTCCTACAATGAGCAGTTCTTC.

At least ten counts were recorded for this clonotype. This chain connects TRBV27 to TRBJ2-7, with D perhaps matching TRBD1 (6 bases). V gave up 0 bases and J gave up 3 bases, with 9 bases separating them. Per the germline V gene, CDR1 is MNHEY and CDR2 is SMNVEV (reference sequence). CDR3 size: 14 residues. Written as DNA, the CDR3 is TGTGCCAGCAGTTTATCGGCAGGGGTCTACGAGCAGTACTTC. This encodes CASSLSAGVYEQYF.